Below, 14 T cell receptor beta chains from the same sample are listed, as sequenced in a study of blood T cell repertoires in COVID-19. The method was immunoSEQ multiplex PCR; TCRdb's version includes in-frame clones alone and lacks a portion of them. Of approximately 70,000 clones listed, approximately 79% were seen once; the top ten hold approximately 9.2%. Specimen: peripheral blood. Source of these receptors: a woman in her fifties or sixties with acute or convalescent COVID-19.

The chain is built from TRBV11-2 and TRBJ2-7; a possible D gene is TRBD1 (6 bases). The V and J ends lost 2 bases and 3 bases respectively, with 17 bases between them. The V gene's germline CDR1 is SGHAT and CDR2 FQNNGV. There are 16 residues in the CDR3. The CDR3 nucleotides read TGTGCCAGCAGCTTAAGTACAGGGCCGGACTTCTACGAGCAGTACTTC. It translates to CASSLSTGPDFYEQYF.

V gene TRBV9 combines with J gene TRBJ2-7; no clear D gene. Germline assignment: CDR1 SGDLS and CDR2 YYNGEE. The ends were cut back, 2 bases at V and 5 bases at J, with 17 bases in the middle. This CDR3 spans 15 amino acids. CDR3 in DNA: TGTGCCAGCAGCGTCTCACCAAGCCTCGTCGACGAGCAGTACTTC. It encodes CASSVSPSLVDEQYF.

This clone was counted a single time. V gene TRBV3-1 (or the pseudogene TRBV3-2) combines with J gene TRBJ1-6, with D perhaps matching TRBD1 (6 bases). The germline gives CDR1 LGHDT, CDR2 YNNKEL (reference sequence). The CDR3 consists of 15 residues. V was pared by 1 base and J by 9 bases, with 13 bases between. CDR3 bases: TGTGCCAGCAGCCAAGTACAGGGTATAGGTTCACCCCTCCACTTT. It specifies CASSQVQGIGSPLHF.

J is TRBJ1-1 and V is TRBV10-1; 7 nucleotides agree with TRBD1. CDR3 size: 14 residues. J gave up 3 bases and V 2 bases, and 3 bases lay outside the gene matches. Germline CDR1 reads WNHNN; CDR2 reads SYGVQD (reference sequence). CDR3 sequence reads: CASSEDRVDTEAFF. The CDR3 DNA reads TGCGCCAGCAGTGAGGACAGGGTGGACACTGAAGCTTTCTTT.

V is TRBV6-5 and J is TRBJ1-3; the D is unclear. Germline assignment: CDR1 MNHEY and CDR2 SVGAGI. Trimming removed 0 bases at V and 0 bases at J, with 6 bases between. CDR3 length equals 15 residues. Here the CDR3 reads CASSYSYSSGNTIYF. As DNA, the CDR3 is TGTGCCAGCAGTTACTCGTACAGCTCTGGAAACACCATATATTTT.

The chain combines TRBV11-2 with TRBJ1-4; D unclear. Germline lookup yields CDR1 SGHAT and CDR2 FQNNGV. The CDR3 has 16 amino acids. V was clipped by 0 bases and J by 3 bases, with 11 bases between them. This CDR3 is CASSLESTTSNEKLFF. In DNA form, the CDR3 reads TGTGCCAGCAGCTTAGAATCGACAACCTCTAATGAAAAACTGTTTTTT.

The CDR3 spells CASTPSVGNRYYGYTF. The CDR3 DNA sequence: TGTGCCAGTACCCCATCGGTGGGGAACAGGTACTATGGCTACACCTTC. The rearrangement links TRBV19 to TRBJ1-2; maybe TRBD1 (5 bases). The V end lost 7 bases, the J end lost 3 bases, and 21 bases lay between the germline ends. Germline-derived CDR1 and CDR2 are LNHDA and SQIVND (reference sequence). The CDR3 runs to 16 residues.

The rearrangement joins TRBV27 to TRBJ1-1, with 8 bases fitting TRBD1. The junction had 3 bases not matched to a gene; V was cut back by 6 bases and J by 0 bases. From germline, CDR1 is MNHEY and CDR2 SMNVEV (reference sequence). This CDR3 comprises 14 residues. Here the CDR3 reads CASRRTGLNTEAFF. CDR3 DNA sequence: TGTGCCAGCAGGCGGACAGGGTTGAACACTGAAGCTTTCTTT.

This clone came up many times. The rearrangement joins TRBV5-5 to TRBJ1-4, with a tentative D call TRBD1 (6 bases). Germline assignment: CDR1 SGHKS and CDR2 YYEKEE (reference sequence). V lost 4 bases, J lost 5 bases, and 15 bases lay in between. This CDR3 has 15 residues. CDR3 loop: CASSIQGWENEKLFF. The CDR3 nucleotides read TGTGCCAGCAGCATACAGGGATGGGAGAATGAAAAACTGTTTTTT.

The rearrangement links TRBV19 to TRBJ1-2; TRBD1 agrees at 10 bases. The CDR3 extends over 17 amino acids. The V and J ends lost 5 bases and 5 bases, in that order; junction bases with no gene match: 14. Germline V gives CDR1 LNHDA, CDR2 SQIVND (reference sequence). CDR3 loop: CASSPSYGQGVLYGYTF. In DNA form, the CDR3 reads TGTGCCAGTAGTCCGTCGTATGGACAGGGGGTTCTGTATGGCTACACCTTC.

J is TRBJ2-5 and V is TRBV9, with 7 bases lining up with TRBD2. The CDR3 is 16 residues long. Trimming at V came to 4 bases and at J to 1 base, leaving 10 bases not matched to a gene. CDR1 and CDR2 (germline): SGDLS, YYNGEE. CDR3 in DNA: TGTGCCAGCAGCCCCCTGGGGGGGTCTCTCCAAGAGACCCAGTACTTC. It yields the protein CASSPLGGSLQETQYF. Together with reference TRBV9 and TRBJ2-5, the CDR3 gives the full variable domain: DSGVTQTPKHLITATGQRVTLRCSPRSGDLSVYWYQQSLDQGLQFLIQYYNGEERAKGNILERFSAQQFPDLHSELNLSSLELGDSALYFCASSPLGGSLQETQYFGPGTRLLVL.

The chain joins TRBV27 to TRBJ2-7, with 7 bases lining up with TRBD2. Losses at the gene ends were 10 bases for V and 3 bases for J; bases not matched to a gene: 6. There are 12 residues in the CDR3. Germline-derived CDR1 and CDR2 are MNHEY and SMNVEV (reference sequence). The CDR3 DNA reads TGTGCCACTCTCGAGCGGGGCTACGAGCAGTACTTC. Residues: CATLERGYEQYF.

The CDR3, as DNA: TGTGCCAGCTCACCACCACAGGCGTCAGGCGAGCAGTACTTC. Translating it yields CASSPPQASGEQYF. V and J are TRBV18 and TRBJ2-7, with D maybe TRBD1 (5 bases). V shed 0 bases and J shed 6 bases, with 12 bases lying between them. The CDR3 totals 14 residues. Looked up from germline, CDR1 is KGHSH and CDR2 is LQKENI.

The chain joins TRBV27 to TRBJ1-6, with TRBD1 matching over 7 bases. Germline values: CDR1 MNHEY, CDR2 SMNVEV (reference sequence). CDR3 size: 18 residues. J lost 2 bases, V lost 1 base, and 8 bases had no gene match. This chain's CDR3 is CASSLFDREGPYNSPLHF. The CDR3 DNA reads as TGTGCCAGCAGTTTATTCGACAGGGAAGGCCCCTATAATTCACCCCTCCACTTT.